Listed below are T cell receptor beta chains from one sample, sequenced in a study of vaccination effects on CD4 cells after COVID-19. For these receptors, no antigen is known. Libraries were prepared by immunoSEQ multiplex PCR; TCRdb keeps only in-frame clonotypes and omits some of them. The table lists under 35,000 clones, more than 60% of them singletons. The sequencing used CD4+ T cells from PBMCs cultured with a peptide pool, collected before COVID-19 vaccination. These receptors were taken from a human donor who had a prior SARS-CoV-2 infection. CDR3s include the opening cysteine and the closing phenylalanine or tryptophan. The order of the fields is J gene, clone size, V gene, D gene, CDR3 protein, CDR3 DNA. The D gene is left open where the match is weak. Clone size, where shown, is once, few, many, or a class for clones that have expanded.

TRBJ2-1 NA TRBV29-1 TRBD2 CSVIAGENSYNEQFF TGCAGCGTAATAGCGGGAGAGAACTCCTACAATGAGCAGTTCTTC
TRBJ1-2 once TRBV15 TRBD1 CATSRDTGEDYTF TGTGCCACCAGCAGAGATACAGGGGAAGACTACACCTTC
TRBJ1-3 NA TRBV4-2 NA CASSLDAPTGGGGNTIYF TGTGCCAGCAGCCTCGACGCTCCGACAGGCGGAGGAGGAAACACCATATATTTT
TRBJ2-1 NA TRBV10-3 NA CAISESGDSNEQFF TGTGCCATCAGTGAGTCCGGCGATTCTAATGAGCAGTTCTTC
TRBJ1-6 NA TRBV18 NA CASSYNPTAYNSPLHF TGTGCCAGCTCTTATAATCCGACAGCTTATAATTCACCCCTCCACTTT
TRBJ2-2 NA TRBV5-4 NA CASSLVRTANTGELFF TGTGCCAGCAGCTTGGTACGGACGGCGAACACCGGGGAGCTGTTTTTT
TRBJ2-2 NA TRBV7-9 TRBD2 CASSFYTSGTMELFF TGTGCCAGCAGCTTTTATACTAGCGGGACTATGGAGCTGTTTTTT
TRBJ2-5 NA TRBV7-8 NA CASSRNIQETQYF TGTGCCAGCAGCCGGAACATACAAGAGACCCAGTACTTC
TRBJ2-5 NA TRBV9 TRBD2 CASSVGVAGGQETQYF TGTGCCAGCAGCGTAGGGGTAGCGGGGGGTCAAGAGACCCAGTACTTC
TRBJ2-5 NA TRBV2 TRBD2 CASSLIAGMSQYF TGTGCCAGCAGTTTGATAGCGGGAATGTCCCAGTACTTC
TRBJ2-2 NA TRBV6-5 NA CASNVQGPNTGELFF TGTGCCAGCAACGTACAGGGACCGAACACCGGGGAGCTGTTTTTT
TRBJ2-3 NA TRBV7-2 NA CASSFGYGGVDTQYF TGTGCCAGCAGCTTTGGTTACGGGGGTGTAGATACGCAGTATTTT
TRBJ2-7 NA TRBV10-2 NA CASTWDASYEQYF TGCGCCAGCACTTGGGACGCATCCTACGAGCAGTACTTC
TRBJ2-7 NA TRBV4-1 NA CASSQAMSERWKQYF TGCGCCAGCAGCCAAGCGATGAGCGAACGGTGGAAGCAGTACTTC
TRBJ2-3 once TRBV6-6 TRBD1 CASRGGSDTQYF TGTGCCAGCAGAGGGGGCTCAGATACGCAGTATTTT
TRBJ2-1 NA TRBV27 TRBD2 CASSFYLTSGLAGDPYNEQFF TGTGCCAGCAGTTTCTATCTAACCTCAGGACTAGCGGGGGACCCTTACAATGAGCAGTTCTTC
TRBJ2-7 NA TRBV9 TRBD2 CASPRRESEGPPNDEQYF TGTGCCAGTCCGCGGCGGGAGAGTGAGGGACCTCCCAATGATGAGCAGTACTTC
TRBJ1-1 few TRBV5-1 NA CASSFDGNTEAFF TGCGCCAGCAGCTTCGACGGGAACACTGAAGCTTTCTTT
TRBJ1-5 once TRBV7-3 NA CASSLKTGYSNQPQHF TGTGCCAGCAGCTTAAAGACGGGTTATAGCAATCAGCCCCAGCATTTT
TRBJ2-3 NA TRBV9 TRBD2 CASSARLAPSTDTQYF TGTGCCAGCAGCGCCCGACTAGCGCCTAGCACAGATACGCAGTATTTT
TRBJ1-5 NA TRBV27 NA CASSVGGLGNQPQHF TGTGCCAGCAGCGTCGGGGGATTGGGCAATCAGCCCCAGCATTTT
TRBJ2-2 NA TRBV6-5 NA CASSSRGTGELFF TGTGCCAGCAGTTCCAGGGGCACCGGGGAGCTGTTTTTT
TRBJ1-5 NA TRBV19 NA CASSGLKDQPQHF TGTGCCAGTAGTGGGTTAAAAGATCAGCCCCAGCATTTT
TRBJ1-2 NA TRBV7-9 NA CASSYGQLGGEDGYTF TGTGCCAGCAGCTACGGACAGCTGGGGGGAGAGGATGGCTACACCTTC
TRBJ2-7 NA TRBV10-3 NA CAIKGDGSQVYEQYF TGTGCCATCAAGGGGGACGGGTCCCAGGTTTACGAGCAGTACTTC
TRBJ1-1 NA TRBV5-1 NA CASTLGGLGGIKNTEAFF TGCGCCAGCACCCTTGGAGGGTTGGGGGGCATAAAGAACACTGAAGCTTTCTTT
TRBJ1-5 NA TRBV18 NA CASSPGQLDQPQHF TGTGCCAGCTCACCAGGACAGCTGGATCAGCCCCAGCATTTT
TRBJ1-5 few TRBV24-1 NA CATRGLEPQHF TGTGCCACCAGAGGGTTGGAGCCCCAGCATTTT
TRBJ1-1 NA TRBV2 NA CASSKEGITEAFF TGTGCCAGCAGCAAGGAGGGTATCACTGAAGCTTTCTTT
TRBJ2-2 NA TRBV4-1 NA CASSQDLAGVVELFF TGCGCCAGCAGCCAAGATCTCGCAGGGGTTGTGGAGCTGTTTTTT
TRBJ1-1 NA TRBV7-8 TRBD1 CASSLWTGVYTEAFF TGTGCCAGCAGCCTATGGACAGGGGTGTACACTGAAGCTTTCTTT
TRBJ1-2 NA TRBV5-1 NA CASSMGHSYGYTF TGCGCCAGCAGCATGGGACACAGCTATGGCTACACCTTC
TRBJ2-1 few TRBV5-4 NA CASSAGQLVYNEQFF TGTGCCAGCAGCGCGGGACAGCTTGTTTACAATGAGCAGTTCTTC
TRBJ2-5 NA TRBV18 NA CASSPGPETQYF TGTGCCAGCTCACCAGGGCCAGAGACCCAGTACTTC
TRBJ2-2 NA TRBV11-2 NA CASSLFGRELFF TGTGCCAGCAGCTTATTCGGCCGGGAGCTGTTTTTT
TRBJ2-1 NA TRBV7-8 TRBD2 CASSLSGIGYNEQFF TGTGCCAGCAGCCTGAGCGGGATTGGCTACAATGAGCAGTTCTTC
TRBJ1-3 NA TRBV9 NA CASSVGGDSTIYF TGTGCCAGCAGCGTAGGAGGCGACTCCACCATATATTTT
TRBJ2-7 NA TRBV19 TRBD2 CASTQRGGRDHEQYF TGTGCCAGTACCCAGAGGGGCGGGAGGGACCACGAGCAGTACTTC
TRBJ2-5 NA TRBV5-4 TRBD2 CASSGPGGLAGVETQYF TGTGCCAGCAGTGGACCAGGGGGACTAGCGGGAGTAGAGACCCAGTACTTC
TRBJ1-1 NA TRBV6-5 NA CASRPQGLVTEAFF TGTGCCAGCAGACCACAGGGTCTTGTCACTGAAGCTTTCTTT
TRBJ1-2 NA TRBV16 NA CASSHGSPPDYGYTF TGTGCCAGCAGCCATGGCAGTCCCCCTGACTATGGCTACACCTTC
TRBJ1-2 once TRBV15 TRBD1 CATSRDRAGGRGRNGYTF TGTGCCACCAGCAGAGACAGAGCAGGGGGCAGGGGGCGAAATGGCTACACCTTC